This T cell receptor (beta chain) emerged from a study of CD8 T cells in Susac syndrome (dated by TCRdb to the late 2010s). For the study in its entirety: Among the Susac syndrome patients who were sequenced, clinically active disease was present in six and clinical remission was observed in under ten. At blood withdrawal, Susac syndrome patients were therapy-naive, treated with corticosteroids (with IVIg additionally given to some), or treated with IVIg alone. CD8+ T cell repertoire clonality was compared between more than ten healthy donors, around 14 Susac syndrome patients and approximately 16 multiple sclerosis patients. Repertoire sequencing was used to test whether CD8+ T cell activation and differentiation in Susac syndrome was antigen driven. Study-wide conclusions, independent of this receptor: The study acknowledged that relatively few individuals were included in the TCR sequencing and HLA analysis. Sixteen and five Susac-specific public clones were found in the total CD8+ and CD8+ TEMRA repertoires, respectively. Clonal expansion was seen in Susac syndrome CD8+ repertoires, peaking in CD8+ TEMRA cells and being greater in clinically active patients than in remitting ones.

RNA was extracted with the RNeasy kit and roughly 0.5 to 1 ug was reverse transcribed using random hexamers. The immunoSEQ multiplex PCR assay, which covers 54 Vbeta and 13 Jbeta segments, was used to amplify TCR beta CDR3 regions. PCR amplification bias was corrected using a synthetic template baseline for primer optimization and computational correction. The paper's data handling went like this. Reads were annotated to V, D and J genes according to IMGT and were analyzed with immunoSEQ Analyzer, with only productive sequences retained. Clonality was calculated as one minus the Shannon entropy normalized by log2 of the number of productive unique sequences. For each patient and control, public and private clones were evaluated among the 100 most prevalent clones. Clones were defined as Susac-specific when absent from the healthy and MS cohorts, from approximately 1,100 published viral clones and from other ImmuneACCESS disease sequences. Clones were called with MiXCR by TCRdb after fastp trimmed the public reads at Q25, and only in-frame beta chains were retained. Merged by CDR3 protein, the rows form single entries marked with the most common genes and DNA. The V and J calls follow TCRdb's processing rather than the paper's. This sample lists some 130,000 distinct CDR3 sequences; 95% were detected once. 0.15% to 0.2% of the sample rests with the top ten.

Counted from cysteine to phenylalanine, this CDR3 has 13 amino acids. Just CDR3 DNA is preserved here, 39 bases in frame from base 1. V is shortened by 6 bases, J by 6 bases, and the region joining them spans 15 bases. CDR1 is given as MRHNA and CDR2 as SNTAGT, both from the germline V gene. Peripheral blood CD8+ and CD4+ T cells from healthy donors, Susac syndrome patients and multiple sclerosis patients were profiled using high-throughput TCR beta sequencing. The Susac syndrome patients fulfilled recently defined diagnostic criteria for definite or probable disease. Bulk CD8+ and CD4+ T cells were purified by magnetic negative isolation, whereas CD8+ TEMRA cells were enriched by FACS. Blood was drawn into EDTA tubes, processed within 24 hours, and PBMCs were isolated by density gradient centrifugation. PBMCs destined for TCR sequencing were cryopreserved in liquid nitrogen and later thawed in a 37 °C water bath. A purity of at least 90% was achieved for sorted or isolated CD4+, CD8+ and CD8+ TEMRA cells.

This clonotype was seen a single time. This receptor's antigen is unknown. Base qualities are missing; no much larger clone stands one base away. Resting on one read, the evidence is weak. The origin of this receptor is a human donor with Susac syndrome. Specimen: CD8+ T cells from PBMCs. The V and J segments used are TRBV6-4 and TRBJ2-7, and possibly TRBD2, on 8 matching bases. The CDR3 in this case is CASSPGGGLEQYF. The bases are TGTGCCAGCAGCCCGGGAGGGGGCCTCGAGCAGTACTTC.